This T cell receptor beta chain comes out of a study of CD8+CD57+ T cells in acquired aplastic anemia. In patients chosen for sequencing, flow cytometry had shown CD8+CD57+ cell expansion. The length of the CDR3 is 19 residues. Germline CDR1 is LNHDA and CDR2 is SQIVND (reference sequence). J lost 6 bases, V lost 3 bases, and 21 bases had no gene match. About this clonotype: Its antigen is not identified.

Findings and limits, study-wide: Researchers report that twenty-nine CD8+ CDR3 sequences appeared in both patients and controls.

Profiles of TCR beta VDJ and CDR3 were generated from a genomic DNA template. TCRdb re-called the reads through MiXCR, storing one row per CDR3 protein. The sample lists about 470,000 distinct CDR3 sequences, about a third occurring once. The chain is built from TRBV19 and TRBJ1-1; TRBD1 agrees at 8 bases. The origin of this receptor is a human donor with aplastic anemia. The sequencing sample was made of sorted CD4+, CD8+, or CD8+CD57+ T cells (not recorded which) from PBMCs. The CDR3 spells CASSISAGGVQILAAEAFF. CDR3 bases: TGTGCCAGTAGTATTTCTGCAGGGGGCGTTCAAATCCTGGCCGCTGAAGCTTTCTTT. Filled out from reference TRBV19 and TRBJ1-1, the complete variable domain reads DGGITQSPKYLFRKEGQNVTLSCEQNLNHDAMYWYRQDPGQGLRLIYYSQIVNDFQKGDIAEGYSVSREKKESFPLTVTSAQKNPTAFYLCASSISAGGVQILAAEAFFGQGTRLTVV.